This T cell receptor (beta chain) was profiled in a study of T-cell reconstitution after alpha-beta-depleted transplantation in children. Findings and limits, study-wide: Surviving recipient cells, namely T cells and thymic progenitors, were the source of high day-60 TCRbeta diversity in some patients.

This clonotype has only a few counts. Its antigen is not known. As it was prepared, the TCRbeta library received unique molecular identifiers. From the PCR reads, TCRdb called clonotypes with MiXCR, one entry per CDR3 protein. The table records about 150,000 distinct CDR3 sequences, 8.5% to 10% of them present only once. The sample in question was PBMCs, mostly from graft donor cells, obtained 180 days after TCRalphabeta/CD19-depleted stem cell transplant. This TCR was sampled from a female patient aged 2 to 10 who had a stem cell transplant for congenital amegakaryocytic thrombocytopenia, so the T cells may come from the graft donor.

The CDR3 region has the DNA TGTGCCAGCAGCCTGACAGGGGCCGGGGAGCTGTTTTTT. Its translation is CASSLTGAGELFF. The chain has TRBV14 and TRBJ2-2, with 8 bases identical to TRBD1. Unmatched junction bases numbered 1, after V lost 4 bases and J lost 6 bases. Germline V lookup: CDR1 SGHDN, CDR2 FVKESK. The CDR3 is made up of 13 amino acids. The full variable domain, with the rest looked up from reference TRBV14 and TRBJ2-2, is EAGVTQFPSHSVIEKGQTVTLRCDPISGHDNLYWYRRVMGKEIKFLLHFVKESKQDESGMPNNRFLAERTGGTYSTLKVQPAELEDSGVYFCASSLTGAGELFFGEGSRLTVL.